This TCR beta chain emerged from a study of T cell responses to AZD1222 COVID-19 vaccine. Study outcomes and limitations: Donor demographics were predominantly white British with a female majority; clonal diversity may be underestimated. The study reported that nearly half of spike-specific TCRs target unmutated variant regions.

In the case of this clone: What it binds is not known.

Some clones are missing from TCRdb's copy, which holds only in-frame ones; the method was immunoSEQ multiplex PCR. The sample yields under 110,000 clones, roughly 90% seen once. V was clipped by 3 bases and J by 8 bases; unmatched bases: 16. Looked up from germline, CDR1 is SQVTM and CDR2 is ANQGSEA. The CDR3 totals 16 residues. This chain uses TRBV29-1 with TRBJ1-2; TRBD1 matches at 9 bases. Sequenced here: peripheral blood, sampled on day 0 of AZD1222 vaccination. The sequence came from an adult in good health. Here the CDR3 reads CSVETDRGGRGRGYTF. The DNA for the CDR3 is TGCAGCGTTGAGACGGACAGGGGTGGTAGGGGTCGGGGCTACACCTTC.